This T cell receptor (beta chain) is from a study of cytomegalovirus exposure and HLA in healthy donors. As concerns this clone: The antigen remains unidentified.

Points from the study as a whole: A previous analysis found most TCR beta V segments productive roughly 87% or roughly 30% of the time.

Primers for the PCR totalled 60 Vbeta and 13 Jbeta. Sequenced by immunoSEQ multiplex PCR; TCRdb stores in-frame clones only, minus some. Of 150,000 to 200,000 clones listed, around 85% are singletons. Germline CDR1 and CDR2: MNHNY and SVGAGI (reference sequence). The CDR3 is 14 amino acids. V was clipped by 7 bases and J by 7 bases; unmatched bases: 8. The rearrangement joins TRBV6-6 to TRBJ1-5, with 9 bases fitting TRBD1. Sequenced input: PBMCs. The receptor was isolated from a man aged 35-49 years in good health and CMV-seropositive. For the CDR3, the DNA is TGTGCCAGCACCCCGGGACAGGGTGGCCAGCCCCAGCATTTT. Translated, it gives CASTPGQGGQPQHF.